This T cell receptor beta chain is drawn from a study of blood T cell repertoires in COVID-19. At the level of the study: Sites in the United States, Italy and Spain provided acute and convalescent COVID-19 samples. PBMCs, B-cell-depleted T cells, or T cells provided the cDNA or gDNA that made up the material.

The germline V gene has CDR1 LGHDT and CDR2 YNNKEL (reference sequence). V was pared by 4 bases and J by 0 bases, with 10 bases between. This CDR3 contains 14 residues. Original handling: Researchers report that nucleated cell counts were estimated from reference gene primer amplification. Libraries were prepared by immunoSEQ multiplex PCR; TCRdb keeps only in-frame clonotypes and omits some of them. V and J calls and clone size come straight from that table; D and trimming were deduced from the DNA. This sample has over 400,000 clones, with approximately 85% found just once. Sequencing input: peripheral blood. The TCR sequence derives from a human donor in a cohort sampled during active COVID-19. The chain uses TRBV3-1 (or the pseudogene TRBV3-2) and TRBJ2-7, with D hard to call. The CDR3 protein is CASSPVRYSYEQYF. CDR3 in DNA: TGTGCCAGCAGCCCTGTGCGGTACTCCTACGAGCAGTACTTC.